Presented here are 5 T cell receptor beta chains from one specimen sequenced in a study of CD8+ T cells in alopecia areata. RNA was isolated and reverse transcribed to cDNA, the sequencing template. Profiled with immunoSEQ multiplex PCR; TCRdb holds only in-frame clones, not every one. The sample consists of approximately 150,000 clones, around 87% of them appearing once. Sequenced material: CD8+ T cells sorted from blood, taken at week 0. The source of these receptors is a human donor with alopecia areata.

The chain employs TRBV4-1 and TRBJ1-2, with D maybe TRBD1 (6 bases). Germline-derived CDR1 and CDR2 are MGHRA and YSYEKL. CDR3 size: 15 residues. V was clipped by 0 bases and J by 7 bases, with 15 bases between them. CDR3 sequence (DNA): TGCGCCAGCAGCCAAGATGAACAGGGAAGTACTGGCTACACCTTC. Translation: CASSQDEQGSTGYTF.

Concerning this clone itself: Other DNA variants within this sample encode the same CDR3. This chain joins TRBV7-9 and TRBJ1-1, with D possibly TRBD1 on 6 matching bases. Germline lookup yields CDR1 SEHNR and CDR2 FQNEAQ (reference sequence). This CDR3 is 15 amino acids long. Trimming shortened V by 3 bases and J by 0 bases, and 11 bases separated the two germline ends. Written as DNA, the CDR3 is TGTGCCAGCAGCTTGGGCACAGGGTTGAACACTGAAGCTTTCTTT. Amino acids: CASSLGTGLNTEAFF.

The V gene is TRBV2, the J gene TRBJ1-5; TRBD1 matches 9 bases. V trimming: 8 bases; J trimming: 1 base; junction bases outside the gene matches: 6. Germline V gene data show CDR1 as SNHLY and CDR2 as FYNNEI. CDR3 length: 15 residues. The CDR3 loop is CASGDRVRSNQPQHF. DNA for the CDR3: TGTGCCAGCGGGGACAGGGTGCGGAGCAATCAGCCCCAGCATTTT.

This clone has a single count. The V call is TRBV2, the J call TRBJ2-5; 11 nucleotides align to TRBD2. CDR1 and CDR2 from the germline V gene are SNHLY and FYNNEI. V gave up 6 bases and J gave up 4 bases; unmatched junction bases: 7. The CDR3 sequence is 15 residues long. The CDR3 bases are TGTGCCAGCAGACCCACTAGCGGGAGTGGAGAGACCCAGTACTTC. Its translation is CASRPTSGSGETQYF.

V and J are TRBV7-6 and TRBJ2-7, with 7 bases lining up with TRBD2. V gave up 10 bases and J gave up 7 bases; unmatched junction bases: 10. This CDR3 is built from 12 residues. Germline V gene sequence: CDR1 SGHVS, CDR2 FNYEAQ. The CDR3 bases are TGTGCCACAGGGACGGGGGGAGGAGAGCAGTACTTC. Encoded protein: CATGTGGGEQYF.